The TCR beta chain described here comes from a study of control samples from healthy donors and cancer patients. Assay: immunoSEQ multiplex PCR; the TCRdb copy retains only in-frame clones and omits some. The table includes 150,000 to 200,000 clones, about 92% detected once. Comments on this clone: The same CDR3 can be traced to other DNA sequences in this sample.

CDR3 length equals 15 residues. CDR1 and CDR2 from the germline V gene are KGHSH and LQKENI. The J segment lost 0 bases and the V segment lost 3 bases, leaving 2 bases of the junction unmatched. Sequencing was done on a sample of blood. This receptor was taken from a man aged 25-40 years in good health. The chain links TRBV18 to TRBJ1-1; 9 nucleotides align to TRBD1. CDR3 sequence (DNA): TGTGCCAGCTCACCTGGGACAGGGTTGAACACTGAAGCTTTCTTT. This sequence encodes CASSPGTGLNTEAFF. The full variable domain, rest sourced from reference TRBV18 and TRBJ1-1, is NAGVMQNPRHLVRRRGQEARLRCSPMKGHSHVYWYRQLPEEGLKFMVYLQKENIIDESGMPKERFSAEFPKEGPSILRIQQVVRGDSAAYFCASSPGTGLNTEAFFGQGTRLTVV.